Listed here are 2 T cell receptor beta chains from one sample, sequenced in a study of identical twins. One entry per CDR3 protein results from TCRdb running MiXCR on the 5' RACE reads. Of about 470,000 distinct CDR3 sequences listed, less than 25% are singletons. The same data also contributed to another study, on T cells expressing NK-cell markers.

Source material: CD4+ T cells sorted from blood. The receptor source for this set is a woman aged 18-35 years in good health.

This clonotype was found a few times. The chain uses TRBV29-1 and TRBJ2-5; 9 bases line up with TRBD1. J lost 5 bases, V lost 4 bases, and 11 bases had no gene match. CDR3 length equals 15 residues. The germline gives CDR1 SQVTM, CDR2 ANQGSEA. CDR3 in amino acids: CSVAPTGGSGETQYF. Here the CDR3 DNA reads TGCAGCGTTGCCCCGACAGGGGGTTCGGGGGAGACCCAGTACTTC.

The table lists this clonotype with a few counts. The genes are TRBV9 and TRBJ2-3; 11 nucleotides line up with TRBD2. The germline V gene encodes CDR1 SGDLS and CDR2 YYNGEE. Trimming took 2 bases from V and 9 from J; bases not matched to a gene: 11. CDR3 length: 16 amino acids. CDR3 nucleotide sequence: TGTGCCAGCAGCGTCCAGACTAGCGGGACTGGGAGGACGCAGTATTTT. Amino acid sequence: CASSVQTSGTGRTQYF.